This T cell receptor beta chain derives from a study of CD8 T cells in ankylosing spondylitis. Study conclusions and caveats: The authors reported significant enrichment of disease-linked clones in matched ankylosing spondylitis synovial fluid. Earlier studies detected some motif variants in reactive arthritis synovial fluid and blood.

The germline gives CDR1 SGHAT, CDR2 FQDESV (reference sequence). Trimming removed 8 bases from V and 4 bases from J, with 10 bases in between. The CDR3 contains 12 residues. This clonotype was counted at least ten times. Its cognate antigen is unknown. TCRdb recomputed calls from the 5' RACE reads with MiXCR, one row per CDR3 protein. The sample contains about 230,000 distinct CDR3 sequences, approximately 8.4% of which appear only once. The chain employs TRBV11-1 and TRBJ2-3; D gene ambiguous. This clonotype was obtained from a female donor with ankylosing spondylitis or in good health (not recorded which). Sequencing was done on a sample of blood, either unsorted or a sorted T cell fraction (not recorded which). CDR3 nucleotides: TGTGCCAGCGGTTACGCAGCAGATACGCAGTATTTT. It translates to CASGYAADTQYF.